These T cell receptor beta chains were read from a single sample in a study of cytomegalovirus exposure and HLA in healthy donors. Sequenced by immunoSEQ multiplex PCR; TCRdb stores in-frame clones only, minus some. The profile shows about 210,000 clones, around 79% of them singletons. The source material was PBMCs. The receptors here all came from a male donor in good health and CMV-seronegative. Both conserved end residues are part of each CDR3. The order of the fields is CDR3 protein, CDR3 DNA, D gene, clone size, V gene, J gene. The D gene is left open where the match is weak. Only part of the rows carry a size: once, few, many, or a class if the clone is expanded.

CDR3aa: CASSPTTGTSYGYTF; CDR3nt: TGTGCCAGCTCACCCACCACTGGGACAAGCTATGGCTACACCTTC; d_gene: -; abundance: -; v_gene: TRBV18; j_gene: TRBJ1-2
CDR3aa: CASSLGHISGELFF; CDR3nt: TGTGCCAGCAGCTTGGGGCATATTTCCGGGGAGCTGTTTTTT; d_gene: -; abundance: -; v_gene: TRBV7-2; j_gene: TRBJ2-2
CDR3aa: CASSTGGGYTF; CDR3nt: TGTGCCAGCAGTACAGGGGGGGGCTACACCTTC; d_gene: TRBD1; abundance: -; v_gene: TRBV27; j_gene: TRBJ1-2
CDR3aa: CASSLVDRASGGAAQYF; CDR3nt: TGTGCCAGCAGCTTAGTTGATCGGGCTAGCGGGGGGGCCGCCCAGTACTTC; d_gene: TRBD2; abundance: -; v_gene: TRBV7-6; j_gene: TRBJ2-5
CDR3aa: CAFPGTGLNTGELFF; CDR3nt: TGTGCCTTTCCCGGGACAGGGCTCAACACCGGGGAGCTGTTTTTT; d_gene: TRBD1; abundance: -; v_gene: TRBV30; j_gene: TRBJ2-2
CDR3aa: CASSQAGRGQETQYF; CDR3nt: TGCGCCAGCAGCCAAGCGGGGCGGGGGCAAGAGACCCAGTACTTC; d_gene: TRBD2; abundance: -; v_gene: TRBV4-3; j_gene: TRBJ2-5
CDR3aa: CASSSTSGGYEQYF; CDR3nt: TGTGCCAGCAGCTCGACTAGCGGGGGCTACGAGCAGTACTTC; d_gene: TRBD2; abundance: -; v_gene: TRBV7-9; j_gene: TRBJ2-7
CDR3aa: CASSLAQGAQYF; CDR3nt: TGTGCCAGCAGCTTAGCACAGGGGGCGCAGTACTTC; d_gene: TRBD1; abundance: few; v_gene: TRBV7-3; j_gene: TRBJ2-7
CDR3aa: CASSLEWDRGVRGYGYTF; CDR3nt: TGCGCCAGCAGCTTGGAGTGGGACAGGGGCGTAAGGGGGTATGGCTACACCTTC; d_gene: TRBD1; abundance: -; v_gene: TRBV5-1; j_gene: TRBJ1-2
CDR3aa: CSDGAAEAFF; CDR3nt: TGCAGCGATGGGGCCGCTGAAGCTTTCTTT; d_gene: -; abundance: -; v_gene: TRBV29-1; j_gene: TRBJ1-1
CDR3aa: CASSFNRQSNQPQHF; CDR3nt: TGTGCCAGCAGCTTTAATCGACAAAGCAATCAGCCCCAGCATTTT; d_gene: -; abundance: few; v_gene: TRBV5-6; j_gene: TRBJ1-5
CDR3aa: CASSYLRGLTFF; CDR3nt: TGTGCCAGCAGTTACTTGCGGGGACTGACTTTCTTT; d_gene: -; abundance: -; v_gene: TRBV6-5; j_gene: TRBJ1-1
CDR3aa: CASSLMASTDTQYF; CDR3nt: TGTGCCAGCAGCTTAATGGCCAGCACAGATACGCAGTATTTT; d_gene: -; abundance: few; v_gene: TRBV7-9; j_gene: TRBJ2-3
CDR3aa: CASSPTGGPSYEQYF; CDR3nt: TGTGCCAGCAGTCCGACAGGGGGCCCATCCTACGAGCAGTACTTC; d_gene: TRBD1; abundance: -; v_gene: TRBV6-1; j_gene: TRBJ2-7
CDR3aa: CASRRQSAQTNTEAFF; CDR3nt: TGTGCCAGCAGACGACAGTCCGCACAAACAAACACTGAAGCTTTCTTT; d_gene: -; abundance: -; v_gene: TRBV5-6; j_gene: TRBJ1-1
CDR3aa: CASSIGGGSWTDTQYF; CDR3nt: TGTGCCAGTAGTATAGGCGGCGGGAGCTGGACAGATACGCAGTATTTT; d_gene: TRBD2; abundance: -; v_gene: TRBV19; j_gene: TRBJ2-3
CDR3aa: CAISDSGTGFSEQYF; CDR3nt: TGCGCCATCAGTGATTCAGGGACAGGGTTCTCCGAGCAGTACTTC; d_gene: TRBD1; abundance: -; v_gene: TRBV10-3; j_gene: TRBJ2-7
CDR3aa: CASSYPGREQYF; CDR3nt: TGTGCCAGCAGTTACCCAGGGCGGGAGCAGTACTTC; d_gene: -; abundance: few; v_gene: TRBV6-6; j_gene: TRBJ2-7
CDR3aa: CASSIAGGTEAFF; CDR3nt: TGTGCCAGTAGTATAGCGGGGGGCACTGAAGCTTTCTTT; d_gene: -; abundance: once; v_gene: TRBV19; j_gene: TRBJ1-1
CDR3aa: CASSFTGTGNTEAFF; CDR3nt: TGCGCCAGCAGCTTTACCGGGACAGGGAACACTGAAGCTTTCTTT; d_gene: TRBD1; abundance: few; v_gene: TRBV5-1; j_gene: TRBJ1-1
CDR3aa: CASSQAGDRTDTQYF; CDR3nt: TGCGCCAGCAGCCAAGCCGGAGACCGCACAGATACGCAGTATTTT; d_gene: -; abundance: -; v_gene: TRBV4-3; j_gene: TRBJ2-3
CDR3aa: CASSSPPKGQRPEAFF; CDR3nt: TGTGCCAGCAGTTCCCCTCCGAAGGGACAGAGGCCAGAAGCTTTCTTT; d_gene: TRBD1; abundance: -; v_gene: TRBV28; j_gene: TRBJ1-1
CDR3aa: CSSSLVGRTMNTEAFF; CDR3nt: TGTTCCAGCAGCTTAGTTGGCAGGACTATGAACACTGAAGCTTTCTTT; d_gene: -; abundance: -; v_gene: TRBV7-9; j_gene: TRBJ1-1
CDR3aa: CASRGVDYGYTF; CDR3nt: TGTGCCAGCAGGGGAGTGGACTATGGCTACACCTTC; d_gene: -; abundance: -; v_gene: TRBV28; j_gene: TRBJ1-2
CDR3aa: CASSLAGGSEAFF; CDR3nt: TGTGCCAGCAGCTTGGCAGGGGGGAGTGAAGCTTTCTTT; d_gene: TRBD1; abundance: -; v_gene: TRBV7-6; j_gene: TRBJ1-1
CDR3aa: CASSLGVSGVYNEQFF; CDR3nt: TGTGCCAGCAGTTTGGGTGTTAGCGGAGTATACAATGAGCAGTTCTTC; d_gene: -; abundance: few; v_gene: TRBV6-6; j_gene: TRBJ2-1
CDR3aa: CATRGRHSYNSPLHF; CDR3nt: TGCGCCACCCGCGGGCGGCACTCCTATAATTCACCCCTCCACTTT; d_gene: -; abundance: -; v_gene: TRBV23-1; j_gene: TRBJ1-6
CDR3aa: CASSASLGGTYEQYF; CDR3nt: TGTGCCAGTAGTGCGTCCTTGGGGGGGACCTACGAGCAGTACTTC; d_gene: TRBD2; abundance: -; v_gene: TRBV19; j_gene: TRBJ2-7
CDR3aa: CASGYTWTETNYGYTF; CDR3nt: TGTGCCAGCGGGTATACCTGGACAGAGACTAACTATGGCTACACCTTC; d_gene: -; abundance: -; v_gene: TRBV28; j_gene: TRBJ1-2
CDR3aa: CASSVPGTGAGTIYF; CDR3nt: TGTGCCAGCAGCGTACCGGGGACAGGGGCGGGCACCATATATTTT; d_gene: TRBD1; abundance: -; v_gene: TRBV9; j_gene: TRBJ1-3